The 8 T cell receptor beta chains given below trace back to one sample, sequenced in a study of radiotherapy plus CTLA-4 blockade in lung cancer. The assay was immunoSEQ multiplex PCR, and TCRdb's table has in-frame clones only and misses some. The table records 90,000 to 130,000 clones, 70% to 85% of them present only once. Sequencing was performed on peripheral blood, taken from a patient treated with radiotherapy plus ipilimumab. These receptors all stem from a human donor with non-small cell lung cancer that progressed on radiotherapy plus ipilimumab. Some clones in this sample may be carry-over from other donors' samples.

V usage is TRBV11-3 and J usage is TRBJ2-5; D may be TRBD2 (5 bases). This CDR3 contains 13 residues. V lost 3 bases and J lost 7, with 12 bases in between. The V gene's germline CDR1 is SGHNT and CDR2 YENEEA. DNA for the CDR3: TGTGCCAGCAGCTTTAGCGAGGCCGCGACCCAGTACTTC. Protein: CASSFSEAATQYF.

The V and J genes are TRBV19 and TRBJ1-2, with 7 bases aligning to TRBD1. This CDR3 is 14 amino acids long. The germline gives CDR1 LNHDA, CDR2 SQIVND (reference sequence). Trimming took 10 bases from V and 4 from J; bases not matched to a gene: 12. The CDR3 DNA sequence: TGTGCCACAAACCAGAAGGGACAGATCTATGGCTACACCTTC. Its translation is CATNQKGQIYGYTF.

The chain uses TRBV9 and TRBJ2-3, with D perhaps TRBD2 (6 bases). This CDR3 is built from 16 residues. Germline loops: CDR1 SGDLS, CDR2 YYNGEE. V was clipped by 0 bases and J by 2 bases, with 13 bases between them. CDR3 residues: CASSVEAGLLTDTQYF. DNA for the CDR3: TGTGCCAGCAGCGTAGAGGCGGGGCTACTCACAGATACGCAGTATTTT. The full variable domain, with the rest looked up from reference TRBV9 and TRBJ2-3, is DSGVTQTPKHLITATGQRVTLRCSPRSGDLSVYWYQQSLDQGLQFLIQYYNGEERAKGNILERFSAQQFPDLHSELNLSSLELGDSALYFCASSVEAGLLTDTQYFGPGTRLTVL.

This sequence joins TRBV19 and TRBJ2-3, with D perhaps TRBD1 (6 bases). Trimming cost V 1 base and J 0 bases, with 8 bases left between them. Germline V CDR1 and CDR2: LNHDA, SQIVND (reference sequence). This CDR3 has 15 amino acids. The CDR3 DNA is TGTGCCAGTAGTATAGGGGGGCGTAGCACAGATACGCAGTATTTT. Translating gives CASSIGGRSTDTQYF.

The chain joins TRBV2 to TRBJ1-3, with D perhaps matching TRBD1 (5 bases). Per germline, CDR1 SNHLY and CDR2 FYNNEI. With 4 bases removed from V and 0 bases from J, the gap between germline ends came to 10 bases. The CDR3 spans 15 residues. The CDR3 sequence: CASSATGHSGNTIYF. The CDR3 DNA reads TGTGCCAGCAGTGCAACAGGACACTCTGGAAACACCATATATTTT.

V gene TRBV7-2 combines with J gene TRBJ2-5; 11 bases fit TRBD1. V gave up 5 bases and J gave up 4 bases; unmatched junction bases: 3. The CDR3 extends over 14 amino acids. The germline gives CDR1 SGHTA, CDR2 FQGNSA. This chain's CDR3 is CASSLDRGRETQYF. CDR3 bases: TGTGCCAGCAGCCTGGACAGGGGGCGAGAGACCCAGTACTTC.

The V gene is TRBV7-8, the J gene TRBJ1-2; D perhaps matches TRBD1 (5 bases). V was shortened by 1 base and J by 6 bases, with 9 bases between the two germline ends. This CDR3 has 13 residues. Per germline, CDR1 SGHVS and CDR2 FQNEAQ. This CDR3 is CASSLEKGDGYTF. The CDR3 DNA follows: TGTGCCAGCAGCTTAGAAAAAGGGGATGGCTACACCTTC.

The rearrangement uses TRBV10-3 and TRBJ2-1, with 9 bases identical to TRBD2. The germline gives CDR1 ENHRY, CDR2 SYGVKD. There are 16 residues in the CDR3. V shed 3 bases, J shed 3 bases, and the junction held 6 bases outside the gene matches. CDR3 bases: TGTGCCATCAGTGAACGCGGCGGGGGGGACTACAATGAGCAGTTCTTC. Its translation is CAISERGGGDYNEQFF.